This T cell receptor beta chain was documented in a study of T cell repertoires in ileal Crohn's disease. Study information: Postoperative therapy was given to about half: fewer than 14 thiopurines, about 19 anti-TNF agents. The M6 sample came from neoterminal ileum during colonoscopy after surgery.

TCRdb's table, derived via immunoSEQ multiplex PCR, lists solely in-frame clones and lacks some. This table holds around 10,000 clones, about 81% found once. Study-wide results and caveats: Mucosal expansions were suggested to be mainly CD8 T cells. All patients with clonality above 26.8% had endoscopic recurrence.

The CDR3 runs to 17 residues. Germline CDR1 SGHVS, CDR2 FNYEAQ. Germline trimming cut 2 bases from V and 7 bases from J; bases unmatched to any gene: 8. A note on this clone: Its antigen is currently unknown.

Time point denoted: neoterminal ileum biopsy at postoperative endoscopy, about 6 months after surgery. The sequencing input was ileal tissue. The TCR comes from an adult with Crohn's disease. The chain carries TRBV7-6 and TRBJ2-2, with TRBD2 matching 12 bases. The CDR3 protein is CASSLRLAGALGGELFF. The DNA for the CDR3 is TGTGCCAGCAGCTTAAGACTAGCGGGGGCCCTCGGCGGGGAGCTGTTTTTT.